The 32 T cell receptor beta chains in this list originate from one sample, sequenced in a study of identical twins. Via MiXCR, TCRdb re-called the 5' RACE reads, giving one row per CDR3 protein. The sample consists of about 1.7 million distinct CDR3 sequences, roughly a third of them appearing once. Specimen: cord blood. The receptor set was obtained from a newborn girl in good health.

The CDR3 loop reads CASSPQTGDNEQYF. The CDR3 nucleotides are TGCGCCAGCAGCCCCCAAACAGGGGATAATGAGCAGTACTTC. The chain joins TRBV5-1 to TRBJ2-7, with TRBD1 matching over 7 bases. CDR1 SGHRS and CDR2 YFSETQ come from the germline V gene. The CDR3 has 14 residues. J gave up 7 bases and V 4 bases, and 11 bases lay outside the gene matches. Using reference TRBV5-1 and TRBJ2-7 for the parts outside the CDR3, the full variable domain is KAGVTQTPRYLIKTRGQQVTLSCSPISGHRSVSWYQQTPGQGLQFLFEYFSETQRNKGNFPGRFSGRQFSNSRSEMNVSTLELGDSALYLCASSPQTGDNEQYFGPGTRLTVT.

This clonotype has just a few counts. The chain uses TRBV10-3 and TRBJ2-3; D possibly corresponds to TRBD2 (5 bases). V was clipped by 4 bases and J by 2 bases, with 7 bases between them. The CDR3 length is 13 residues. Germline CDR1 reads ENHRY; CDR2 reads SYGVKD. The CDR3 coding sequence is TGTGCCATCAGTGTAGCGATCACAGATACGCAGTATTTT. Residues: CAISVAITDTQYF.

Regarding this clonotype: Germline is not matched at one junction end, which may reflect a read error. The gene calls are TRBV14 and TRBJ1-2, with D hard to call. In germline, CDR1 is SGHDN, CDR2 FVKESK. This CDR3 region has 15 residues. Written as DNA, the CDR3 is TGTGCCGGCAGCCAAGGTGCGGAAGCTAACTATGGCTACACCTTC. Protein product: CAGSQGAEANYGYTF.

This chain joins TRBV7-9 and TRBJ2-1; tentative D call: TRBD1 (6 bases). The V end was cut by 1 base, the J end by 10 bases, with 23 bases between. Germline V gene sequence: CDR1 SEHNR, CDR2 FQNEAQ (reference sequence). There are 17 residues in the CDR3. The CDR3 spells CASSLVQGVRGFYEQFF. Written as DNA, the CDR3 is TGTGCCAGCAGCTTAGTCCAGGGCGTCAGGGGATTCTACGAGCAGTTCTTC.

The chain is built from TRBV20-1 and TRBJ1-5; D remains unclear. V was pared by 6 bases and J by 5 bases, with 11 bases between. CDR1 DFQATT and CDR2 SNEGSKA come from the germline V gene (reference sequence). The CDR3 runs to 12 residues. CDR3 nucleotides: TGCAGTGCCGGTCCCGTGCATCAGCCCCAGCATTTT. Translation: CSAGPVHQPQHF.

V and J are TRBV27 and TRBJ2-7, with D uncertain. Looked up from germline, CDR1 is MNHEY and CDR2 is SMNVEV (reference sequence). The CDR3 has 17 amino acids. V was cut by 2 bases and J by 7 bases, with 24 bases left in between. CDR3 nucleotides: TGTGCCAGCAGTTTAATTTCTACCAGCCAATCATACAATGAGCAGTACTTC. It codes for CASSLISTSQSYNEQYF.

This clonotype was recorded only once. The J gene is TRBJ1-2, the V gene TRBV20-1; 11 bases match TRBD1. The V and J ends lost 5 bases and 5 bases, in that order; junction bases with no gene match: 4. The CDR3 runs to 13 residues. From germline, CDR1 is DFQATT and CDR2 SNEGSKA (reference sequence). The CDR3 sequence is CSARTGGVYGYTF. In nucleotides, the CDR3 is TGCAGTGCTCGGACAGGGGGCGTTTATGGCTACACCTTC.

The gene calls are TRBV20-1 and TRBJ2-5; tentatively, D is TRBD1 or TRBD2 (6 bases each). The CDR3 spans 14 residues. V lost 4 bases, J lost 2 bases, and 14 bases lay in between. Germline loops: CDR1 DFQATT, CDR2 SNEGSKA (reference sequence). CDR3 sequence (DNA): TGCAGTGCTAAGTCCGGGGGCCGTCAAGAGACCCAGTACTTC. Protein sequence: CSAKSGGRQETQYF.

This clonotype was recorded a few times. The chain joins TRBV7-2 to TRBJ2-7; 10 bases line up with TRBD2. The V gene end was trimmed by 2 bases and the J gene end by 5 bases; junction bases not matched to a gene: 6. Germline CDR1 reads SGHTA; CDR2 reads FQGNSA. The CDR3 is 15 residues long. CDR3 protein: CASSLSPSGRHEQYF. CDR3 in DNA: TGTGCCAGCAGCTTAAGCCCTAGCGGGAGACACGAGCAGTACTTC.

This chain links TRBV7-2 with TRBJ2-6, with D unresolved. The CDR3 has 17 residues. The V and J ends lost 0 bases and 0 bases respectively, with 9 bases between them. Germline values: CDR1 SGHTA, CDR2 FQGNSA. The CDR3, as DNA: TGTGCCAGCAGCTTAGCGAGCCTCCGCTCTGGGGCCAACGTCCTGACTTTC. This encodes CASSLASLRSGANVLTF.

V and J are TRBV7-8 and TRBJ2-7; possibly TRBD2 for D (5 bases). The V gene's germline CDR1 is SGHVS and CDR2 FQNEAQ. The CDR3 totals 15 residues. Trimming took 2 bases from V and 3 from J, leaving 14 bases between them. The CDR3 nucleotides read TGTGCCAGCAGCTTATTCAGAGCGGCCCTCTACGAGCAGTACTTC. Translating gives CASSLFRAALYEQYF.

The table lists this clonotype with a few counts. This CDR3 reads CASSSARWLDEQFF. CDR3 DNA: TGTGCCAGCAGCTCTGCGAGATGGTTGGATGAGCAGTTCTTC. The rearrangement links TRBV7-2 to TRBJ2-1; D is ambiguous. The CDR3 contains 14 residues. Looked up from germline, CDR1 is SGHTA and CDR2 is FQGNSA. V lost 4 bases to trimming and J lost 8 bases, with 15 bases between them.

The chain uses TRBV6-1 and TRBJ1-1; 7 bases map to TRBD1. This CDR3 is 12 amino acids long. Germline CDR1 MNHNS, CDR2 SASEGT. Trimming at V came to 1 base and at J to 8 bases, leaving 1 base not matched to a gene. The CDR3 nucleotides read TGTGCCAGCAGTGAAGGGACAGGCGAAGCTTTCTTT. Amino acids: CASSEGTGEAFF.

This clonotype was recorded a few times. J is TRBJ2-1 and V is TRBV11-3, with 9 bases identical to TRBD2. Germline CDR1 is SGHNT and CDR2 is YENEEA. V lost 3 bases and J lost 6; bases outside the gene matches: 6. This CDR3 region has 15 residues. The CDR3 sequence is CASSFGPSGINEQFF. In DNA, the CDR3 is TGTGCCAGCAGCTTTGGTCCTAGCGGGATCAATGAGCAGTTCTTC.

The chain has TRBV25-1 and TRBJ2-7, with TRBD2 matching over 7 bases. J was trimmed by 0 bases and V by 6 bases; bases with no gene match: 8. The CDR3 contains 15 residues. CDR1 and CDR2 (germline): MGHDK, SYGVNS. CDR3 nucleotide sequence: TGTGCCAGCAGGGCCCCGGGACTACCCTCCTACGAGCAGTACTTC. Translated: CASRAPGLPSYEQYF.

The CDR3 DNA is TGTGCCAGCAACCCAGGACTAGCGGCGAACACCGGGGAGCTGTTTTTT. Translated: CASNPGLAANTGELFF. V gene TRBV9 combines with J gene TRBJ2-2, with 10 bases lining up with TRBD2. V was clipped by 6 bases and J by 0 bases; unmatched bases: 5. The CDR3 has 16 amino acids. Per germline, CDR1 SGDLS and CDR2 YYNGEE. The entire variable domain, with the rest obtained from reference TRBV9 and TRBJ2-2, is as follows: DSGVTQTPKHLITATGQRVTLRCSPRSGDLSVYWYQQSLDQGLQFLIQYYNGEERAKGNILERFSAQQFPDLHSELNLSSLELGDSALYFCASNPGLAANTGELFFGEGSRLTVL.

The chain recombines TRBV2 with TRBJ2-2, with unresolved D. Germline V gene lookup returns CDR1 SNHLY and CDR2 FYNNEI. This CDR3 spans 17 amino acids. The V and J ends lost 6 bases and 0 bases respectively, with 17 bases between them. The CDR3 DNA reads TGTGCCAGCAGGGCAAGGGATTCGGCCCCGAACACCGGGGAGCTGTTTTTT. Translating gives CASRARDSAPNTGELFF.

The CDR3: CASSLGLAVGYEQYF. The DNA of the CDR3 is TGTGCCAGCAGCCTGGGACTAGCGGTGGGGTATGAGCAGTACTTC. The chain uses TRBV3-1 and TRBJ2-1, with 11 nucleotides matching TRBD2. Gene TRBJ2-7 matches the end of the DNA better, so the J call may be wrong. CDR3 length: 15 residues. The germline gives CDR1 LGHDT, CDR2 YNNKEL (reference sequence).

CDR3 protein: CASSLAGTNSYNEQYF. CDR3 nucleotide sequence: TGTGCCAGCAGCTTAGCCGGGACAAACTCCTACAATGAGCAGTACTTC. The chain combines TRBV7-2 with TRBJ2-5; TRBD1 is a possible D gene (6 bases). There are 16 residues in the CDR3. V was shortened by 0 bases and J by 11 bases, with 22 bases between the two germline ends. Germline assignment: CDR1 SGHTA and CDR2 FQGNSA. The complete variable domain, with remaining parts taken from reference TRBV7-2 and TRBJ2-5, reads GAGVSQSPSNKVTEKGKDVELRCDPISGHTALYWYRQSLGQGLEFLIYFQGNSAPDKSGLPSDRFSAERTGGSVSTLTIQRTQQEDSAVYLCASSLAGTNSYNEQYFGPGTRLLVL.

Only a few counts were recorded for this clonotype. The gene calls are TRBV2 and TRBJ1-1; 7 positions match TRBD1. Looked up from germline, CDR1 is SNHLY and CDR2 is FYNNEI. With V trimmed by 6 bases and J by 3 bases, 4 bases remained unmatched. The CDR3 totals 13 residues. CDR3 sequence (DNA): TGTGCCAGCAGACAACAGGGGTACACTGAAGCTTTCTTT. Translating gives CASRQQGYTEAFF.

The chain carries TRBV3-1 and TRBJ2-3; TRBD2 matches 7 bases. With 4 bases clipped from V and 2 bases from J, the junction kept 9 bases outside the gene matches. The CDR3 runs 16 residues. Looked up from germline, CDR1 is LGHDT and CDR2 is YNNKEL (reference sequence). The CDR3 DNA sequence: TGTGCCAGCAGCCGAGATCAAGCGGGGTTCACAGATACGCAGTATTTT. Protein: CASSRDQAGFTDTQYF.

This clonotype came up many times. V and J are TRBV7-9 and TRBJ1-4; D ambiguous. Trimming cost V 3 bases and J 8 bases, with 13 bases left between them. The CDR3 is made up of 14 amino acids. Germline-derived CDR1 and CDR2 are SEHNR and FQNEAQ (reference sequence). CDR3 DNA: TGTGCCAGCAGCTTTTCGGGGTACGAGGAAAAACTGTTTTTT. Protein product: CASSFSGYEEKLFF.

This clonotype appeared a single time. The chain carries TRBV10-3 and TRBJ2-7; D not resolved. This CDR3 is 15 amino acids long. Germline lookup yields CDR1 ENHRY and CDR2 SYGVKD. V gave up 0 bases and J gave up 5 bases, with 14 bases separating them. CDR3 sequence: CAISESSLELNEQYF. The CDR3 coding sequence is TGTGCCATCAGTGAGTCAAGTCTAGAACTCAACGAGCAGTACTTC.

This clonotype occurred many times. This chain joins TRBV20-1 and TRBJ2-5; D uncertain. CDR3 length: 12 amino acids. Germline values: CDR1 DFQATT, CDR2 SNEGSKA (reference sequence). Trimming cost V 0 bases and J 0 bases, with 2 bases left between them. The DNA of the CDR3 is TGCAGTGCTAGAGAGTACCAAGAGACCCAGTACTTC. Encoded protein: CSAREYQETQYF.

In its sample, this clonotype was seen a few times. This chain uses TRBV29-1 with TRBJ2-3; 11 nucleotides agree with TRBD2. The CDR3 extends over 15 amino acids. V was clipped by 6 bases and J by 5 bases; unmatched bases: 10. Germline V CDR1 and CDR2: SQVTM, ANQGSEA. CDR3 amino acids: CSVDRLAGSEDTQYF. As DNA, the CDR3 is TGCAGCGTGGACCGACTAGCGGGATCGGAAGATACGCAGTATTTT.

The chain employs TRBV28 and TRBJ1-6; D not certain. This CDR3 spans 16 amino acids. Trimming removed 4 bases from V and 6 bases from J, with 16 bases in between. CDR1 is MDHEN and CDR2 is SYDVKM in the germline V gene. The CDR3 DNA reads TGTGCCAGCAGTTATTCAGGAGGACCGCTTAATTCACCCCTCCACTTT. Protein product: CASSYSGGPLNSPLHF.

This clonotype was detected only a few times. A much larger clone differs from this one at a single base, so this may be a read error. The chain combines TRBV20-1 with TRBJ1-4; 11 nucleotides align to TRBD1. V shed 5 bases, J shed 6 bases, and the junction held 2 bases outside the gene matches. CDR1 is DFQATT, CDR2 SNEGSKA, per germline (reference sequence). This CDR3 comprises 13 residues. The CDR3 coding sequence is TGCAGTGCTCGGGACAGGGGGTATGAAAAACTGTTTTTT. As protein: CSARDRGYEKLFF.

The CDR3 DNA sequence: TGCAGCACAGGACTAGCGGGGGGTCCAGATACGCAGTATTTT. Amino acids: CSTGLAGGPDTQYF. The V and J genes are TRBV29-1 and TRBJ2-3, with 14 nucleotides matching TRBD2. V lost 8 bases, J lost 4 bases, and 5 bases stayed unmatched. The germline V gene has CDR1 SQVTM and CDR2 ANQGSEA. CDR3 length: 14 residues.

V gene TRBV20-1 combines with J gene TRBJ2-3; D remains unclear. The CDR3 loop spans 14 amino acids. The ends were cut back, 4 bases at V and 1 base at J, with 12 bases in the middle. Per the germline V gene, CDR1 is DFQATT and CDR2 is SNEGSKA (reference sequence). The CDR3 DNA sequence: TGCAGTGCTATCCCCTCGGGCCGCACAGATACGCAGTATTTT. Its protein product is CSAIPSGRTDTQYF.

This chain joins TRBV27 and TRBJ2-5; the D gene is possibly TRBD1 (6 bases). Germline lookup yields CDR1 MNHEY and CDR2 SMNVEV (reference sequence). V lost 4 bases to trimming and J lost 2 bases, with 11 bases between them. The CDR3 totals 14 residues. The CDR3 DNA follows: TGTGCCAGCAGTTCCGGACAGAAACAAGAGACCCAGTACTTC. Translating gives CASSSGQKQETQYF.

This clonotype has ten or more counts. The V call is TRBV5-1, the J call TRBJ1-1; D unclear. V dropped 0 bases and J dropped 1 base, with 7 bases sitting between them. The germline gives CDR1 SGHRS, CDR2 YFSETQ. The CDR3 loop spans 14 amino acids. CDR3 coding DNA: TGCGCCAGCAGCTTGGGGGCAGGGAACACTGAAGCTTTCTTT. Residues: CASSLGAGNTEAFF. Full variable domain (remainder filled in from reference TRBV5-1 and TRBJ1-1): KAGVTQTPRYLIKTRGQQVTLSCSPISGHRSVSWYQQTPGQGLQFLFEYFSETQRNKGNFPGRFSGRQFSNSRSEMNVSTLELGDSALYLCASSLGAGNTEAFFGQGTRLTVV.

V and J are TRBV27 and TRBJ2-1; TRBD2 might be the D (6 bases). CDR3 length equals 13 residues. With 10 bases removed from V and 0 bases from J, the gap between germline ends came to 10 bases. CDR1 is MNHEY, CDR2 SMNVEV, per germline (reference sequence). Written as DNA, the CDR3 is TGTGCCATAGGGACTGGCTCCTACAATGAGCAGTTCTTC. Its protein is CAIGTGSYNEQFF.